Sequencing of this TCR beta chain was carried out in a study of regulatory T cells in long-lasting Graves disease. Study-level points and caveats: The TCR repertoire of persistent Graves' patients was less diverse than that of newly diagnosed ones.

This clonotype was seen ten or more times. Its target is not known. Germline lookup yields CDR1 KGHSH and CDR2 LQKENI. Trimming left V 2 bases short and J 5 bases short, with 10 bases between. There are 15 residues in the CDR3. Time point reported: newly diagnosed GD, antithyroid drugs for less than 3 months. PBMC RNA served as the TCR library source. Arm-PCR of CDR3 regions and iRepertoire HTBI primers were the basis on which TCR beta libraries were built. One entry per CDR3 protein results from TCRdb running MiXCR on the multiplex PCR reads. The sample lists a few hundred thousand distinct CDR3 sequences, 20% seen once, with approximately 13% in the top ten.

This TCR was recovered from a female donor with Graves disease. The chain couples TRBV18 to TRBJ1-6; D call uncertain. The sample consisted of peripheral blood mononuclear cells (PBMCs), taken at new diagnosis, from a patient treated with antithyroid drugs. The CDR3 protein is CASSPLGVHNSPLHF. CDR3 DNA sequence: TGTGCCAGCTCACCATTGGGCGTCCATAATTCACCCCTCCACTTT. The full variable domain, rest sourced from reference TRBV18 and TRBJ1-6, is NAGVMQNPRHLVRRRGQEARLRCSPMKGHSHVYWYRQLPEEGLKFMVYLQKENIIDESGMPKERFSAEFPKEGPSILRIQQVVRGDSAAYFCASSPLGVHNSPLHFGNGTRLTVT.